Following are 9 T cell receptor beta chains from one sample sequenced in a study of human T cells and chemical hapten exposure. One entry per CDR3 protein results from TCRdb running MiXCR on the RACE reads. The table shows 84,000 or so distinct CDR3 sequences, with about 9.4% occurring only once. The time point: patch test 2, 6 weeks after DPC sensitization. Sample treatment: therapeutic diphenylcyclopropenone sensitization with weekly scalp DPC. Specimen: whole blood, collected in connection with sensitization to the hapten diphenylcyclopropenone (DPC). The receptors derive from a woman aged 30 to 39 with alopecia areata. Some clones in this sample may be carry-over from other donors' samples.

The chain combines TRBV12-3 or TRBV12-4 with TRBJ2-7; TRBD1 matches at 8 bases. With 3 bases clipped from V and 3 bases from J, the junction kept 4 bases outside the gene matches. The CDR3 has 14 amino acids. The CDR3 region is CASSLTGANYEQYF. The CDR3, as DNA: TGTGCCAGCAGTTTGACAGGGGCAAACTACGAGCAGTACTTC.

This clonotype was observed at least ten times. The genes are TRBV7-6 and TRBJ1-6; D gene uncertain. Germline values: CDR1 SGHVS, CDR2 FNYEAQ. V was cut by 5 bases and J by 0 bases, with 5 bases left in between. This CDR3 has 14 residues. CDR3: CASSLGSYNSPLHF. The CDR3 DNA sequence: TGTGCCAGCAGCCTCGGCTCCTATAATTCACCCCTCCACTTT.

The CDR3, as DNA: TGTGCCAGTGCGGGGACAGAGGGCTATGGCTACACCTTC. Amino acid sequence: CASAGTEGYGYTF. The chain couples TRBV10-3 to TRBJ1-2; the match to TRBD1 covers 7 bases. The CDR3 loop spans 13 amino acids. The germline V gene has CDR1 ENHRY and CDR2 SYGVKD. The V gene end was trimmed by 10 bases and the J gene end by 4 bases; junction bases not matched to a gene: 9.

This chain connects TRBV28 to TRBJ1-1; D is possibly TRBD1 (5 bases). This CDR3 region has 11 residues. Trimming took 5 bases from V and 7 from J, leaving 8 bases between them. Looked up from germline, CDR1 is MDHEN and CDR2 is SYDVKM. This CDR3 is CASSGAGEAFF. The CDR3 DNA reads as TGTGCCAGCAGTGGGGCTGGTGAAGCTTTCTTT.

This sequence joins TRBV13 and TRBJ2-5; 8 nucleotides match TRBD2. The CDR3 runs to 15 residues. Trimming cost V 2 bases and J 5 bases; bases outside gene matches: 7. The V gene's germline CDR1 is PRHDT and CDR2 FYEKMQ (reference sequence). The CDR3 sequence is CASSLLVAGHETQYF. As DNA, the CDR3 is TGTGCCAGCAGCTTATTGGTAGCGGGACACGAGACCCAGTACTTC.

This clonotype appeared many times. The rearrangement joins TRBV7-8 to TRBJ1-1; D gene ambiguous. The CDR3 is 13 residues long. Germline V lookup: CDR1 SGHVS, CDR2 FQNEAQ. The V end was cut by 2 bases, the J end by 1 base, with 5 bases between. In DNA, the CDR3 is TGTGCCAGCAGCTTACCCGGGAACACTGAAGCTTTCTTT. Its translation: CASSLPGNTEAFF.

This rearrangement joins TRBV28 to TRBJ2-4; no reliable D call. Per the germline V gene, CDR1 is MDHEN and CDR2 is SYDVKM. Trimming pared 2 bases from V and 10 bases from J, leaving 9 bases between. The CDR3 has 12 amino acids. DNA for the CDR3: TGTGCCAGCAGTTTACCGCGCCGAATTCAGTACTTC. Its protein product is CASSLPRRIQYF.

This clonotype was counted many times. The gene calls are TRBV7-3 and TRBJ2-1, with 11 bases fitting TRBD2. Germline assignment: CDR1 SGHTA and CDR2 FQGTGA. The CDR3 consists of 15 residues. J gave up 9 bases and V 4 bases, and 8 bases lay outside the gene matches. CDR3 protein: CASSSTSGRFSEQFF. CDR3 nucleotides: TGTGCCAGCAGCTCAACTAGCGGGAGATTTAGTGAGCAGTTCTTC.

V is TRBV29-1 and J is TRBJ1-1; the D is unclear. Germline V CDR1 and CDR2: SQVTM, ANQGSEA. The CDR3 runs to 13 residues. Trimming shortened V by 7 bases and J by 8 bases, and 20 bases separated the two germline ends. Here the CDR3 reads CSAALSGTPEAFF. CDR3 sequence (DNA): TGCAGCGCCGCCTTATCAGGTACCCCAGAAGCTTTCTTT.